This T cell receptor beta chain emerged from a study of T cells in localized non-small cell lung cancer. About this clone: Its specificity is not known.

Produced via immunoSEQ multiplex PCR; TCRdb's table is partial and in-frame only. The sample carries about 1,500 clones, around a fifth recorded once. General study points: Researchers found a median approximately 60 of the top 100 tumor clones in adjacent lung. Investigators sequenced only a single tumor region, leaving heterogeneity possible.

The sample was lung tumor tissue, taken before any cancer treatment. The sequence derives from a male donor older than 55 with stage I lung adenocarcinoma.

CDR3 residues: CASSLTGTSGANVLTF. The CDR3 bases are TGCGCCAGCAGCTTAACCGGGACGTCTGGGGCCAACGTCCTGACTTTC. V gene TRBV5-1 combines with J gene TRBJ2-6, with D perhaps being TRBD1 or TRBD2 (5 bases each). With 2 bases removed from V and 1 base from J, the gap between germline ends came to 10 bases. The CDR3 totals 16 residues. In germline, CDR1 is SGHRS, CDR2 YFSETQ.